This entry describes one T cell receptor (beta chain). Its antigen is not identified. These data are taken from a study of identical twins. Study-wide results and limits: Models underestimated TCR alpha sharing (out-of-frame) in monozygotic twins.

The CDR3 totals 16 residues. V trimming: 5 bases; J trimming: 1 base; junction bases outside the gene matches: 3. Germline assignment: CDR1 MGHRA and CDR2 YSYEKL. MiXCR, run by TCRdb on the 5' RACE reads, gives a single entry per CDR3 protein. The sample carries approximately 500,000 distinct CDR3 sequences, approximately 24% recorded once. These same records also appear under a second study, on T cells expressing NK-cell markers.

The TCR sequence derives from a woman aged 18-29 years in good health. The sample taken for sequencing was CD4+ T cells sorted from blood. The chain carries TRBV4-1 and TRBJ2-3; the match to TRBD2 covers 13 bases. The CDR3 is CASSAGTSGGTDTQYF. CDR3 nucleotide sequence: TGCGCCAGCAGCGCCGGGACTAGCGGGGGCACAGATACGCAGTATTTT.